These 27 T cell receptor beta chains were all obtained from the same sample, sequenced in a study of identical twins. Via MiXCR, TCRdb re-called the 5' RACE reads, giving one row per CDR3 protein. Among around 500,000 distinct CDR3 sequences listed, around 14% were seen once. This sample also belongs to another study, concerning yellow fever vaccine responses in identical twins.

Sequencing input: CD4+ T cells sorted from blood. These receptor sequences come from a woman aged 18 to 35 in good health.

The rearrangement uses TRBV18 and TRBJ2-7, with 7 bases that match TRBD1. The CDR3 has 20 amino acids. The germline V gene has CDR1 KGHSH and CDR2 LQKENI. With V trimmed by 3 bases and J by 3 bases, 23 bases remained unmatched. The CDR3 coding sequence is TGTGCCAGCTCACCCCGAAGGACAGGCCCAAATCTATTACGAAACTACGAGCAGTACTTC. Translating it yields CASSPRRTGPNLLRNYEQYF.

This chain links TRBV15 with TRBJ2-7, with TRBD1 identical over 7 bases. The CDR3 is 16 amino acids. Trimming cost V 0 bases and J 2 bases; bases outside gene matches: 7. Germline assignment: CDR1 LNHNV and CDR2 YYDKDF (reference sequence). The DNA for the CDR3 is TGTGCCACCAGCAGAGATTTCGGACAGGTGCCCTACGAGCAGTACTTC. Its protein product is CATSRDFGQVPYEQYF. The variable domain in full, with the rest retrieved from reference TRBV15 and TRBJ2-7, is DAMVIQNPRYQVTQFGKPVTLSCSQTLNHNVMYWYQQKSSQAPKLLFHYYDKDFNNEADTPDNFQSRRPNTSFCFLDIRSPGLGDTAMYLCATSRDFGQVPYEQYFGPGTRLTVT.

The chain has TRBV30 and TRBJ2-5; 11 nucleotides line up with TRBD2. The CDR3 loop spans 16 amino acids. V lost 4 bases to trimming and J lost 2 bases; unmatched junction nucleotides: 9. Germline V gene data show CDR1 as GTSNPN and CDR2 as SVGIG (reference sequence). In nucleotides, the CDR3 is TGTGCCTGGACTCCTCCGGGACTAGCGGCACAAGAGACCCAGTACTTC. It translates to CAWTPPGLAAQETQYF.

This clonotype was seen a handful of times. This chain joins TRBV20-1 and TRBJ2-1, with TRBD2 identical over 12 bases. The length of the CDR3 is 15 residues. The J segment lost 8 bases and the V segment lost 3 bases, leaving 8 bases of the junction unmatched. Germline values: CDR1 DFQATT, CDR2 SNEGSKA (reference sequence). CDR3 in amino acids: CSASVTSGRRDEQFF. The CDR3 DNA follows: TGCAGTGCTAGCGTGACTAGCGGGAGAAGGGATGAGCAGTTCTTC.

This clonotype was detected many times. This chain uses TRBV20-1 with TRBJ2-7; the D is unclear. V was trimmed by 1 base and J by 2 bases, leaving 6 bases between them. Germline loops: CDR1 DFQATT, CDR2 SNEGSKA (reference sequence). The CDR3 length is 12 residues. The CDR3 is CSARGVAYEQYF. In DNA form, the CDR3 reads TGCAGTGCTAGAGGGGTCGCCTACGAGCAGTACTTC.

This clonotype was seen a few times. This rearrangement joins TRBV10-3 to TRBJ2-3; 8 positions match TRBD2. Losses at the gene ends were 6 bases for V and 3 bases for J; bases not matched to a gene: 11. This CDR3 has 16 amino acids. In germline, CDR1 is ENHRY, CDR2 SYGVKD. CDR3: CAIRKREGPGTDTQYF. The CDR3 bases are TGTGCCATCAGGAAACGGGAGGGCCCGGGGACAGATACGCAGTATTTT.

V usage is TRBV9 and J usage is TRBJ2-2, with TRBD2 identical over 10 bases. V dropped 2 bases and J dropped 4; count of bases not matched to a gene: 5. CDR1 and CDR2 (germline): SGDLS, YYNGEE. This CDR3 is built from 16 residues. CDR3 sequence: CASSVDLAGGTGELFF. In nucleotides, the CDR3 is TGTGCCAGCAGCGTGGACTTAGCGGGGGGCACCGGGGAGCTGTTTTTT. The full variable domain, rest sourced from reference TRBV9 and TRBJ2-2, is DSGVTQTPKHLITATGQRVTLRCSPRSGDLSVYWYQQSLDQGLQFLIQYYNGEERAKGNILERFSAQQFPDLHSELNLSSLELGDSALYFCASSVDLAGGTGELFFGEGSRLTVL.

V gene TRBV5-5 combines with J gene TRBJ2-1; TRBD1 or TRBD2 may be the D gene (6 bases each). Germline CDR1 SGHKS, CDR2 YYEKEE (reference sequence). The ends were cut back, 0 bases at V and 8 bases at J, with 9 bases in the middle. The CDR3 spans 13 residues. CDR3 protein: CASSLEGDYEQFF. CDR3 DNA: TGTGCCAGCAGCTTGGAGGGGGACTATGAGCAGTTCTTC.

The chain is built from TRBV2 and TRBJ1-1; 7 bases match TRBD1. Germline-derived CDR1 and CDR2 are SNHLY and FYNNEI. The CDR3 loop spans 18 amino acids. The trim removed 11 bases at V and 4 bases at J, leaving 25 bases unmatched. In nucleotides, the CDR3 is TGTGCCTTCAGTTTAGCGCTTGGCCAGGGGGGAAGGAGCACTGAAGCTTTCTTT. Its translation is CAFSLALGQGGRSTEAFF.

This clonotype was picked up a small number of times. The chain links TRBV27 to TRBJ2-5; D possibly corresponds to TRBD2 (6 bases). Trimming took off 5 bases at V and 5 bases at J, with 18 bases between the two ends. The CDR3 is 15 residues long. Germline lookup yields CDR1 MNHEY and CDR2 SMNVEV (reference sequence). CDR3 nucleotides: TGTGCCAGCAGTATTGTTGGGGGGAGTTGGGAGACCCAGTACTTC. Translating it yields CASSIVGGSWETQYF.

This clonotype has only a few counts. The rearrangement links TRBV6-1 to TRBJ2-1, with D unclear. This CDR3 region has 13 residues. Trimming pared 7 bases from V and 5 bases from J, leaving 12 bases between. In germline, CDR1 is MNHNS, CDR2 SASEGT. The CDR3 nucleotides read TGTGCCAGCACCTTATCAGTGGACAATGAGCAGTTCTTC. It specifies CASTLSVDNEQFF.

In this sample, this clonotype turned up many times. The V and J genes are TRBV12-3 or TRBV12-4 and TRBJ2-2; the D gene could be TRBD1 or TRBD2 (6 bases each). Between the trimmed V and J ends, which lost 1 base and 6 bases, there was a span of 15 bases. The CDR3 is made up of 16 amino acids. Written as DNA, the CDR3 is TGTGCCAGCAGTTTAGGGAGGGACAAACATCCCGGGGAGCTGTTTTTT. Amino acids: CASSLGRDKHPGELFF.

For the CDR3, the DNA is TGTGCCAGCAGTTTAGACGCGGGTACCGGAAACACCATATATTTT. Translated, it gives CASSLDAGTGNTIYF. The V gene is TRBV12-3 or TRBV12-4, the J gene TRBJ1-3; D unresolved. The V end was cut by 1 base, the J end by 4 bases, with 11 bases between. CDR3 length equals 15 residues.

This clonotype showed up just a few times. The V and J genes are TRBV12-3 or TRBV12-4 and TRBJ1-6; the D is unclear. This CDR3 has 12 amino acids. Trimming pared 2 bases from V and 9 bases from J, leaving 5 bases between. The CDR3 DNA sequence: TGTGCCAGCAGTTTATTCGGTTCACCCCTCCACTTT. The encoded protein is CASSLFGSPLHF.

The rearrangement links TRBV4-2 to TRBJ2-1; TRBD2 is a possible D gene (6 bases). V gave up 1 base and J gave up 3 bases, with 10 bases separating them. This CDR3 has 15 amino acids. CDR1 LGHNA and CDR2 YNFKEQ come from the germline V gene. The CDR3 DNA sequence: TGTGCCAGCAGCCAAGTGAGTAGCGGCTACAATGAGCAGTTCTTC. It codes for CASSQVSSGYNEQFF.

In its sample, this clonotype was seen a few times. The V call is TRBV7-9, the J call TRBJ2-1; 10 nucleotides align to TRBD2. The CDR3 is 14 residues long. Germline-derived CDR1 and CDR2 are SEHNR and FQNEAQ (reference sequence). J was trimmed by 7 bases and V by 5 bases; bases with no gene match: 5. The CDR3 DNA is TGTGCCAGCAGCCATAGCGGGAGGTATAATGAGCAGTTCTTC. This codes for CASSHSGRYNEQFF.

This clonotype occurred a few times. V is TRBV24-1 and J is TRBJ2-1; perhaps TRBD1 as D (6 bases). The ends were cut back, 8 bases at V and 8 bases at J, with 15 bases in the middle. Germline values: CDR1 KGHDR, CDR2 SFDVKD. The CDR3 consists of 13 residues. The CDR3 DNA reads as TGTGCCACCAAGGGACATGGGTCGTATGAGCAGTTCTTC. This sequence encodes CATKGHGSYEQFF.

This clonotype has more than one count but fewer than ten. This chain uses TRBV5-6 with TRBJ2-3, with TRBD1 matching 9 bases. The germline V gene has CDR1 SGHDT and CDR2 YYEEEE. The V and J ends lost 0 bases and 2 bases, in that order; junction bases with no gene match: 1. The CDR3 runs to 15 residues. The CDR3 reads CASSLEQGATDTQYF. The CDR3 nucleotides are TGTGCCAGCAGCTTGGAACAGGGGGCCACAGATACGCAGTATTTT.

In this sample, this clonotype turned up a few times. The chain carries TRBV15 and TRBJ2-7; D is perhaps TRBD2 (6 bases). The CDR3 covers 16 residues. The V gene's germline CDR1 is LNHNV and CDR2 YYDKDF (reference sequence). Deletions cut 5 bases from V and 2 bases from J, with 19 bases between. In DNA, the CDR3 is TGTGCCACCAGCGGCAAGACAGAGCGGGCGACCTACGAGCAGTACTTC. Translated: CATSGKTERATYEQYF.

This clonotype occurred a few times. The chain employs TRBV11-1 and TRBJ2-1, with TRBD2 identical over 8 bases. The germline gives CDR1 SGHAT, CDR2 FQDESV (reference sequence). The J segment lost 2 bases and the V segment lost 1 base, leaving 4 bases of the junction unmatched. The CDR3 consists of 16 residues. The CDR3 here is CASSLESGSTYNEQFF. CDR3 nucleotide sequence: TGTGCCAGCAGCTTAGAGAGCGGGAGCACCTACAATGAGCAGTTCTTC.

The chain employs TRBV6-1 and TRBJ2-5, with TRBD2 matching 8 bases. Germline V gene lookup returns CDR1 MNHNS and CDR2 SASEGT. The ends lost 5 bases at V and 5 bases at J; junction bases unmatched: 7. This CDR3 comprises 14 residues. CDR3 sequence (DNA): TGTGCCAGCAGTCCCGAGCGGGAGAAGGAGACCCAGTACTTC. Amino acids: CASSPEREKETQYF.

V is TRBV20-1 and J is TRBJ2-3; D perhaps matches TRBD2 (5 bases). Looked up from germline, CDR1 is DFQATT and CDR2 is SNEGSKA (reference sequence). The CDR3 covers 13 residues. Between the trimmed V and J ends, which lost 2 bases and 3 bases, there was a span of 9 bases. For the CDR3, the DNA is TGCAGTGCTAGAAAAACGGGGACAGATACGCAGTATTTT. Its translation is CSARKTGTDTQYF.

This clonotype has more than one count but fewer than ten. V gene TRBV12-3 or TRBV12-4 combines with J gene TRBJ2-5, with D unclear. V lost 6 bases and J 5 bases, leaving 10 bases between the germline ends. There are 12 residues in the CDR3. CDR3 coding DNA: TGTGCCAGCAGCTCCGAGGTCGAGACCCAGTACTTC. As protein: CASSSEVETQYF.

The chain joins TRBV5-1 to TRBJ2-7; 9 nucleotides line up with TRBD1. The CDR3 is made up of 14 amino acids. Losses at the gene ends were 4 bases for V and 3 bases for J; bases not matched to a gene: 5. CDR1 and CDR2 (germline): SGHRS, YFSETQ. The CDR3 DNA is TGCGCCAGCAGCCCCTCGACAGGGGGCTACGAGCAGTACTTC. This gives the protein CASSPSTGGYEQYF. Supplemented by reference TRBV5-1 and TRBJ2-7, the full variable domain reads KAGVTQTPRYLIKTRGQQVTLSCSPISGHRSVSWYQQTPGQGLQFLFEYFSETQRNKGNFPGRFSGRQFSNSRSEMNVSTLELGDSALYLCASSPSTGGYEQYFGPGTRLTVT.

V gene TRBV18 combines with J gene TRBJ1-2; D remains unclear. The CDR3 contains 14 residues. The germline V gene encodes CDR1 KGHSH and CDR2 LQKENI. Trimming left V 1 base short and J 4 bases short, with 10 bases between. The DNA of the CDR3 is TGTGCCAGCTCACCACGAGTAGAGAGCTATGGCTACACCTTC. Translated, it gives CASSPRVESYGYTF.

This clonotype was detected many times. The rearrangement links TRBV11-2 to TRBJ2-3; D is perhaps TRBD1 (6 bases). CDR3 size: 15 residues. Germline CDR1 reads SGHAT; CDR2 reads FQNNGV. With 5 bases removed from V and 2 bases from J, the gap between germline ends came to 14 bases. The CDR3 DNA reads TGTGCCAGCAGCCAGACCGGACAGCCCACAGATACGCAGTATTTT. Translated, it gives CASSQTGQPTDTQYF.

CDR3 amino acids: CATSPRVARKQYF. CDR3 coding DNA: TGTGCCACCAGCCCTCGGGTGGCTAGAAAGCAGTACTTC. J is TRBJ2-7 and V is TRBV15; D call uncertain. Trimming removed 5 bases from V and 8 bases from J, with 16 bases in between. The CDR3 runs 13 residues. CDR1 and CDR2 (germline): LNHNV, YYDKDF (reference sequence).